This T cell receptor (beta chain) was recovered during a study of cytomegalovirus exposure and HLA in healthy donors (dated by TCRdb to between 2016 and 2019). Notes on the research overall: An earlier analysis of 587 of the donors reported about 250 Gb of sequence data and 117 million unique TCR beta sequences from 150 million to 200 million T cells. Because of strong linkage in the cohort, a few DR-DQ haplotypes were treated as single units for association and clustering. Typing coverage differed by locus: A, B, C, DRB1 and DQB1 were typed in about 629-630 donors, DQA1 in 500 to 550, DPA1 in nearly 610, and DPB1 in just under 480. An early release covering roughly 640 HLA-typed donors comprised about 300 gigabases of sequencing data and 85 million to 100 million unique TCR sequences. Across about 380 genotyped donors of the cohort, an average of about 240,000 unique TCR beta nucleotide sequences per donor were sequenced, and about a sixth of those sequences were non-productive. The study used immunosequencing to profile the T cell repertoires of 670 or so subjects and linked those repertoires to cytomegalovirus serostatus. The genetic ancestry cluster associated with self-reported Caucasian donors included 81% of the 300 to 400 genotyped donors. Alongside the repertoire data, information on donor age, sex, ethnicity and CMV serostatus was compiled. In addition to the first cohort of 666 subjects, a separate validation cohort of approximately 130 different subjects was used. Both class I and class II loci were covered by HLA typing, at four-digit resolution. A later genetic analysis used genome-wide SNP genotypes for about 60% of the 666 donors, treating that subset as a discovery cohort. A later analysis re-analyzed previously published TCR beta repertoires from several hundred donors and added high-resolution HLA genotyping to study TCR occurrence patterns. An earlier analysis of several hundred of the donors used high-throughput TCR beta sequencing to judge whether each TCR beta V gene segment behaved as functional or pseudogenic. Rather than using new phenotypic data, the later analysis identified candidate immune exposures from TCR beta sequences and from how often those sequences occurred across donors. The study was designed to test whether signatures of past pathogen exposure could be identified by cataloging public T cell receptors. Every repertoire in the discovery cohort had been generated on one and the same sequencing platform. The study combined high-throughput TCR immunosequencing, statistical association of individual TCRs with disease status, and machine learning to predict cytomegalovirus infection status.

What the work shows at the level of the full study, not this receptor alone: A few of the identified cytomegalovirus-associated TCR beta chains were confirmed in vitro to be specific for cytomegalovirus antigens. The cohort was sequenced for TCR beta chains only, and without alpha or paired-chain data the features that could be detected were limited. The classifier was reported to diagnose cytomegalovirus status with high specificity and sensitivity in both the original cohort and the validation cohort. A later analysis found that most CMV-associated TCR beta chains appeared HLA-restricted, with HLA associations seemingly driven largely by CMV exposure. A further reported finding was that TCR beta sequences accurately predicted the HLA-A and HLA-B alleles for most subjects in the first cohort. In a later analysis, the rate of TCR association differed among HLA loci, with DRB1 alleles having the most associated TCRs and HLA-C alleles having the fewest. In a later analysis, HLA-associated TCR beta chains showed more clonal expansion and lower generation probabilities than non-associated chains that were equally common. The only immune exposure information available for the cohort was CMV serostatus. Assigning TCR associations to individual alleles was difficult when HLA alleles, especially DR and DQ, strongly co-occurred. While some public TCRs were present in many individuals, most TCR sequences turned up only very rarely across donors. A cluster of highly shared sequence variants was judged likely to be a technical artifact of the sequencing pipeline. Linkage disequilibrium might explain the correlated functional status among segregating V segments, but an unknown experimental factor could not be ruled out. According to a later genetic analysis, donors in an Asian-associated ancestry cluster had fewer N-insertions in productive TCRs than the roughly 660-donor mean. The authors suggested that the approach could potentially be extended to other disease states and immunological phenotypes. Specific HLA alleles were associated with 15,000 to 20,000 TCR beta sequences at a false discovery rate of 0.05 in a later analysis. Because the 87-base-pair reads could not distinguish some IMGT-functional V segments, including TRBV6-2 and TRBV6-3, those segments were excluded. Because HLA typing was missing for some donors at each locus, association tests included only the typed subset. A later genetic analysis associated a missense DCLRE1C variant with V-gene and J-gene trimming of TCR beta chains, and an independent cohort replicated the association. In a later analysis, several top co-occurrence clusters were reported to appear linked to parvovirus B19, influenza, CMV and Epstein-Barr virus. An earlier analysis of 587 of the donors showed that most TCR beta V segments appeared in productive rearrangements either about 87% or about 30% of the time, which broadly matched IMGT annotations. Because counts were too low, about 18 rarely observed V segments, including chromosome 9 orphons, were excluded from the earlier analysis of around 640 of the donors. Presence/absence analyses assumed roughly uniform sequencing depth across donors, an assumption that may not hold. The study listed approximately 150 TCR beta chains as associated with cytomegalovirus.

Libraries were constructed by the immunoSEQ multiplex PCR assay. The multiplex PCR relied on a mix of 60 forward primers for TCR Vbeta segments and 13 reverse primers for TCR Jbeta segments. Amplification of the CDR3 region of rearranged TCR beta genes was performed with a multiplex PCR assay on genomic DNA. On the Illumina HiSeq System, the amplified TCR beta libraries were sequenced as 87-base-pair reads. In the source study's methods: A later analysis tallied tens of millions of unique TCR beta chains across the roughly 610 repertoires, and approximately 12 million of those chains were shared by two or more donors. Raw reads were error-corrected and collapsed into unique sequences with a nearest-neighbor algorithm that merged closely related sequences to remove PCR and sequencing errors. V, D and J gene segments were assigned by aligning CDR3 sequences to IMGT reference sequences. For a sequence to be retained, at least a six-nucleotide match to both a V gene segment and a J gene segment was required. A rearrangement was called productive if the CDR3 had no stop codons and remained in frame with V and J, and every other rearrangement was called non-productive. CDR3 was defined according to IMGT convention as the region running from the second conserved V-encoded cysteine to the conserved J-encoded phenylalanine. The earlier analysis of fewer than 750 of the donors excluded sequences that lacked an unambiguous match to a single V gene segment. In an earlier analysis of almost 600 of the donors, a V segment was called functional when productive rearrangements were above 56.7%, and segregating when the standard deviation between donors exceeded 5%. A statistical classification framework was built to diagnose cytomegalovirus status from the catalog of TCR beta chain sequences. V and J gene assignment, in a later analysis, came from comparing TCR nucleotide sequences with IMGT/GENE-DB human TR gene sequences. In a later analysis, CDR3 sequences and most-parsimonious VDJ recombination scenarios were assigned using the TCRdist pipeline. In a later analysis, every TCR beta chain was defined by the combination of its CDR3 amino acid sequence and its V-gene family, and reads without a unique V-gene family were dropped. A later analysis removed 592 highly shared, low-generation-probability nucleotide sequences to deal with suspected cross-contamination and a sequencing artifact. For each public chain, a later analysis derived a clonal expansion index from normalized ranks of inferred template counts within each repertoire. In a later analysis, generation probabilities were computed using a VDJ recombination model fitted to out-of-frame rearrangements, and the results were checked against IGoR. In a later analysis, TCR-TCR, TCR-HLA and TCR-CMV co-occurrence was scored with hypergeometric tests, and a repertoire-size bias correction was applied to TCR pairs. A later analysis estimated false discovery rates by permuting HLA or CMV assignments 20 times. A later analysis grouped co-occurring TCRs with DBSCAN, adding TCRdist sequence similarity when clustering within HLA-allele-positive subsets. Co-occurrence clustering excluded repertoires with fewer than 30,000 or more than 120,000 public chains, plus five with anomalous nucleotide sharing. The clones in this table, taken by TCRdb from immuneACCESS, are in-frame only. Not every clone is retained; where verified, under half of the shortfall comes from an unresolved V gene, and the cause of the rest is unknown. That table gives V, J and clone size, and the DNA gave D and trimming. The sample yields 150,000 or so clones; 70% to 85% were counted once. The top ten hold approximately 1.3% of the sample.

The cohort was made up of around 720 healthy bone marrow donors. All cohort members were sampled while nominally healthy, although unrecorded immune exposures were likely present. The donor was CMV seropositive and was included in the group of 300 or so seropositive cohort members. Each donor provided a peripheral blood sample, and peripheral blood mononuclear cells were used for TCR beta sequencing. The Qiagen DNeasy Blood Extraction Kit was used to extract genomic DNA from the blood cell samples. With regard to this clone: Its binding antigen is unknown. No much larger clone exists at a distance of one base, and base qualities are not known.

In the germline V gene (reference sequence), CDR1 corresponds to SGHNT and CDR2 to YYREEE. Trimmed from V: 4 bases; trimmed from J: 8 bases; junction bases lacking a gene match: 14. From cysteine to phenylalanine, the CDR3 is 16 amino acids long. The only DNA kept is the CDR3, 48 bases in frame from the first base. The receptor's source is a man aged 30 to 45 in good health and CMV-seropositive. The chain employs TRBV5-4 and TRBJ2-1, with 8 middle bases fitting TRBD1. Sequencing was done on a sample of PBMCs. The CDR3 amino acid sequence is: CASSPTAGTGGHEQFF. The DNA is TGTGCCAGCAGCCCAACAGCCGGGACAGGAGGCCATGAGCAGTTCTTC.